This entry lists 9 T cell receptor beta chains sequenced from one sample in a study of beta chain features in type 1 diabetes. Reverse transcription of all isolated RNA meant that expressed TCRB transcripts were sequenced. This table comes from immunoSEQ multiplex PCR, and its TCRdb copy is limited to in-frame clones, with some not included. The sample records 300,000 to 400,000 clones, 9.3% being singletons. Their cognate antigens are unknown. Whole-study findings and limits: All four CD4+ subsets of Type 1 diabetes patients contained TCRB CDR3s that were moderately but significantly shorter.

Sequenced sample: central memory CD4+ T cells from blood. The origin of the receptors is a man aged 25 to 45 with type 1 diabetes.

This clone was seen a few times. The rearrangement links TRBV7-9 to TRBJ1-1; D gene uncertain. The CDR3 spans 13 residues. Trimming pared 5 bases from V and 2 bases from J, leaving 9 bases between. Germline V gene data show CDR1 as SEHNR and CDR2 as FQNEAQ (reference sequence). This CDR3 is CASSRFDNTEAFF. CDR3 sequence (DNA): TGTGCCAGCAGCCGCTTCGACAACACTGAAGCTTTCTTT.

Worth noting for this clone: An end of the junction does not agree with germline; a read error may underlie this. The V gene is TRBV4-3, the J gene TRBJ2-3; D is possibly TRBD1 or TRBD2 (6 bases each). The CDR3 covers 15 residues. CDR1 is LGHNA, CDR2 YSLEER, per germline. The CDR3 region is CASSQVINFAGTKSF. In DNA form, the CDR3 reads TGCGCCAGCAGCCAAGTTATTAATTTTGCGGGGACAAAGAGTTTT.

With regard to this clone: The sample holds other DNA sequences that translate to the same CDR3. The CDR3 is CAIGQQETQYF. The CDR3 nucleotides are TGTGCCATCGGACAACAAGAGACCCAGTACTTC. The chain combines TRBV10-3 with TRBJ2-5, with a weak D call TRBD1 (5 bases). This CDR3 has 11 residues. V was pared by 8 bases and J by 2 bases, with 6 bases between. Germline CDR1 ENHRY, CDR2 SYGVKD.

This clone has only a few counts. The chain couples TRBV11-2 to TRBJ2-1; 7 nucleotides match TRBD2. Germline V CDR1 and CDR2: SGHAT, FQNNGV. The J segment lost 0 bases and the V segment lost 5 bases, leaving 10 bases of the junction unmatched. This CDR3 region has 17 residues. CDR3 nucleotide sequence: TGTGCCAGCAGCCCGCTGCTGGGGGGGGGCTCCTACAATGAGCAGTTCTTC. Translation gives CASSPLLGGGSYNEQFF.

This clone occurred a few times. V gene TRBV7-2 combines with J gene TRBJ1-6, with 8 bases matching TRBD1. This CDR3 spans 15 amino acids. Germline CDR1 is SGHTA and CDR2 is FQGNSA. V trimming: 3 bases; J trimming: 7 bases; junction bases outside the gene matches: 5. The CDR3 sequence: CASSFTGTGNSPLHF. As DNA, the CDR3 is TGTGCCAGCAGCTTTACCGGGACAGGAAATTCACCCCTCCACTTT.

This clone was seen many times. The J gene is TRBJ2-3, the V gene TRBV2; D may correspond to TRBD1 or TRBD2 (6 bases each). CDR3 size: 16 residues. V lost 7 bases, J lost 1 base, and 18 bases lay in between. The germline gives CDR1 SNHLY, CDR2 FYNNEI. The CDR3 region is CASTRRGASGTDTQYF. Here the CDR3 DNA reads TGTGCCAGCACCAGAAGGGGGGCTAGCGGCACAGATACGCAGTATTTT.

This clone appeared a few times. The V gene is TRBV4-3, the J gene TRBJ1-4; D not resolved. The V and J ends lost 2 bases and 8 bases respectively, with 12 bases between them. There are 14 residues in the CDR3. Germline V CDR1 and CDR2: LGHNA, YSLEER. The CDR3 bases are TGCGCCAGCAGCCAACAACCCCAAGGGGAAAAACTGTTTTTT. Translation: CASSQQPQGEKLFF.

In its sample, this clone was seen a few times. This rearrangement joins TRBV15 to TRBJ2-5; TRBD2 matches 12 bases. There are 16 residues in the CDR3. The V segment lost 2 bases and the J segment 2 bases; nucleotides outside the gene matches: 3. Germline loops: CDR1 LNHNV, CDR2 YYDKDF (reference sequence). This chain's CDR3 is CATSRYGLAGQETQYF. CDR3 nucleotide sequence: TGTGCCACCAGCAGATACGGACTAGCGGGACAAGAGACCCAGTACTTC. Filled out from reference TRBV15 and TRBJ2-5, the complete variable domain reads DAMVIQNPRYQVTQFGKPVTLSCSQTLNHNVMYWYQQKSSQAPKLLFHYYDKDFNNEADTPDNFQSRRPNTSFCFLDIRSPGLGDTAMYLCATSRYGLAGQETQYFGPGTRLLVL.

The chain combines TRBV2 with TRBJ1-5; TRBD1 is a possible D gene (6 bases). The germline V gene has CDR1 SNHLY and CDR2 FYNNEI. The CDR3 has 13 amino acids. V was trimmed by 2 bases and J by 7 bases, leaving 9 bases between them. The CDR3: CASSEKGGQPQHF. Written as DNA, the CDR3 is TGTGCCAGCAGTGAAAAAGGGGGACAGCCCCAGCATTTT.